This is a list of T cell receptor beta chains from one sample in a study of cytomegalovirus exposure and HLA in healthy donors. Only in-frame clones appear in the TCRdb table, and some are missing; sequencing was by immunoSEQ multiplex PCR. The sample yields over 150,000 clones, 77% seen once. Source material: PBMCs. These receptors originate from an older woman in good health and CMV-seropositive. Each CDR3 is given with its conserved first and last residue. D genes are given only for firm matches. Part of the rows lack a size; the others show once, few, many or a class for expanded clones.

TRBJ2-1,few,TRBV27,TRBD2,TGTGCCAGCAGTCCAACGGGACTAGCGATTGGTGAGCAGTTCTTC,CASSPTGLAIGEQFF
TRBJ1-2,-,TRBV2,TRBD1,TGTGCCAGCAGTCGGCAGGGGGACTATGGCTACACCTTC,CASSRQGDYGYTF
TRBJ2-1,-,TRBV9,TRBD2,TGTGCCAGCAGCATAAGGACTAGCGGGAGGGCCAGCGATGAGCAGTTCTTC,CASSIRTSGRASDEQFF
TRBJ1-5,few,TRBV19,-,TGTGCCAGCTTACCCGGGGGCAATCAGCCCCAGCATTTT,CASLPGGNQPQHF
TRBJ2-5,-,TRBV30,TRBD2,TGTGCCTGGGGGACAGGGCGGACTAGCGGGAGGGCGCGTTATCAAGAGACCCAGTACTTC,CAWGTGRTSGRARYQETQYF
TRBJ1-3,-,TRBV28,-,TGTGCCAGCAGTTTAAATTTTGGACAGTGGTTAGGAAACACCATATATTTT,CASSLNFGQWLGNTIYF
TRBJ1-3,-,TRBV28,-,TGTGCCAGCAGTTGGGAGGGGTTATCCATATATTTT,CASSWEGLSIYF
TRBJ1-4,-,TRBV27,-,TGTGCCAGCAGTTTCAGAACTAATGAAAAACTGTTTTTT,CASSFRTNEKLFF
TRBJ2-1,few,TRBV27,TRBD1,TGTGCCACCCAACCGGGCTCCGGGACAGGGTATGAGCAGTTCTTC,CATQPGSGTGYEQFF
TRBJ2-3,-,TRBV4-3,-,TGCGCCAGCAGCCAAGATCGAGGGCCGTCAGATACGCAGTATTTT,CASSQDRGPSDTQYF
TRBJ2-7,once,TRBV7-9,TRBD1,TGTGCCAGCAGCCGTAAGGACAGGGGCGGGGAGCAGTACTTC,CASSRKDRGGEQYF
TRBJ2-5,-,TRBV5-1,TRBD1,TGCGCCAGCAGACCTGCCACAGGGGAACAAGAGACCCAGTACTTC,CASRPATGEQETQYF
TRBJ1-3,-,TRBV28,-,TGTGCCAGCACTGAAGCGGCAGGCTCAGGCTCCACCATATATTTT,CASTEAAGSGSTIYF
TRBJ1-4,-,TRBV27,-,TGTGCCAGCAGGCGTACAGGGACACTGAATGAAAAACTGTTTTTT,CASRRTGTLNEKLFF
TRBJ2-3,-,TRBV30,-,TGTGCCTGGGAACCGGGAGATACGCAGTATTTT,CAWEPGDTQYF
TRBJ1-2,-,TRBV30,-,TGTGCCTGGACTCCAGATAACTATGGCTACACCTTC,CAWTPDNYGYTF
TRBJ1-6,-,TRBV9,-,TGTGCCAGCAGCGTAGGACAGCTTCATTCACCCCTCCACTTT,CASSVGQLHSPLHF
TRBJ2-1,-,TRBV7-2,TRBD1,TGTGCCAGCAGAACAGGGGGTAGTAAAAATGAGCAGTTCTTC,CASRTGGSKNEQFF
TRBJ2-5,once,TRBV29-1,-,TGCAGCGTTCGCAGGGAGGCCACATACCAAGAGACCCAGTACTTC,CSVRREATYQETQYF
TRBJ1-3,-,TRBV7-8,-,TGTGCCAGCAGCATTTCCGGGGGGTCTAGCTCTGGAAACACCATATATTTT,CASSISGGSSSGNTIYF
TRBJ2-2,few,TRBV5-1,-,TGCGCCAGCAGCTTGACAGTCACCGGGGAGCTGTTTTTT,CASSLTVTGELFF
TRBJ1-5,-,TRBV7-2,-,TGTGCCAGCAGCTTGGACAGTGGCAATCAGCCCCAGCATTTT,CASSLDSGNQPQHF
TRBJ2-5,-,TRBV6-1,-,TGTGCCAGCAGTGTAACACACCAAGAGACCCAGTACTTC,CASSVTHQETQYF
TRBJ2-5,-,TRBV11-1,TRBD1,TGTGCCAGCAGCCGACCCAATGTCGGGACAGGCCAAGAGACCCAGTACTTC,CASSRPNVGTGQETQYF
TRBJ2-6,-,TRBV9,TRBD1,TGTGCCAGCAGCCCCCGGACAGGGACCTCTGGGGCCAACGTCCTGACTTTC,CASSPRTGTSGANVLTF
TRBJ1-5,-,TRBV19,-,TGTGCCAGTAGTATATATGGGGGGGACAGCAATCAGCCCCAGCATTTT,CASSIYGGDSNQPQHF
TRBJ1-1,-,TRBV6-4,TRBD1,TGTGCCAGCAGTGCCGGGACAGGGAACACTGAAGCTTTCTTT,CASSAGTGNTEAFF
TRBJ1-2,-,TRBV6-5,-,TGTGCCAGGAGAGAACAGGGCTATGGCTACACCTTC,CARREQGYGYTF
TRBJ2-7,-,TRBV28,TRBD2,TGTGCCAGCAGTTTATCTCTAGCGGGAGCCTACGAGCAGTACTTC,CASSLSLAGAYEQYF
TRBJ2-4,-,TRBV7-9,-,TGTGCCAGCAGCTTAGGGGCTCAAAAGGACATTCAGTACTTC,CASSLGAQKDIQYF
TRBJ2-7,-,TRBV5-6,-,TGTGCCAGCAGCTTGGGGCCAGTTCGAACCTACGAGCAGTACTTC,CASSLGPVRTYEQYF
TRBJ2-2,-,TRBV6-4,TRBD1,TGTGCCAGCAGTGTAGGACAGGGGTCCGGGGAGCTGTTTTTT,CASSVGQGSGELFF
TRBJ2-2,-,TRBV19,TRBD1,TGTGCCAGTAGTATAGTAGGACAGGGGCACACCGGGGAGCTGTTTTTT,CASSIVGQGHTGELFF
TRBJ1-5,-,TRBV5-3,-,TGTGCCAGAAGCTTGCCTCCTAATCAGCCCCAGCATTTT,CARSLPPNQPQHF
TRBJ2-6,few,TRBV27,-,TGTGCCAGCAGTTTCTCCGGGTCGTTTACTCTAAGGGCCAACGTCCTGACTTTC,CASSFSGSFTLRANVLTF
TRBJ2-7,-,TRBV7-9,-,TGTGCCAGCAGCTTCGGGAGTGTCTCCTACGAGCAGTACTTC,CASSFGSVSYEQYF
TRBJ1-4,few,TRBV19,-,TGTGCCAGTAGTGCGTCCGGACAGCCAAAAGATGAAAAACTGTTTTTT,CASSASGQPKDEKLFF
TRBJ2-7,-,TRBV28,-,TGTGCCAGCAGCTCAGGGGCCACGAGCTCCTACGAGCAGTACTTC,CASSSGATSSYEQYF
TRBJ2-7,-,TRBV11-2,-,TGTGCCAGCAGCTCTCGGGGCTCCTACGAGCAGTACTTC,CASSSRGSYEQYF